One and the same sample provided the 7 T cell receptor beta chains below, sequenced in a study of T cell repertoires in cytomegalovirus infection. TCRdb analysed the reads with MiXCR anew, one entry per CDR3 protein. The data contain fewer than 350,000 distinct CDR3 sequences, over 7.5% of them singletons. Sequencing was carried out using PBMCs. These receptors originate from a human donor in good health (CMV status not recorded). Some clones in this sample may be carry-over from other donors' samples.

CDR3 sequence: CSAGRGAWNTGELFF. Here the CDR3 DNA reads TGCAGTGCGGGTCGTGGAGCTTGGAACACCGGGGAGCTGTTTTTT. The chain uses TRBV20-1 and TRBJ2-2, with D uncertain. Germline V lookup: CDR1 DFQATT, CDR2 SNEGSKA (reference sequence). The CDR3 extends over 15 amino acids. Trimming took 6 bases from V and 1 from J, leaving 15 bases between them.

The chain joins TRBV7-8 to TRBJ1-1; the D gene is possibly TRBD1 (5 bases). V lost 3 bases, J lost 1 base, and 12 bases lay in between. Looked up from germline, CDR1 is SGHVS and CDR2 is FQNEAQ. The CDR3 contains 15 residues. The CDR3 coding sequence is TGTGCCAGCAGCTTGCTCCGGGGCGGGAACACTGAAGCTTTCTTT. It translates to CASSLLRGGNTEAFF.

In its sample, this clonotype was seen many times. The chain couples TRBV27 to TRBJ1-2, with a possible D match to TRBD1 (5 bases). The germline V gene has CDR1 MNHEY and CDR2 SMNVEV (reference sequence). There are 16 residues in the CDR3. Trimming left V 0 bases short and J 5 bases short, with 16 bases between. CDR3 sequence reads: CASSLSPGPSFYGYTF. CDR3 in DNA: TGTGCCAGCAGTTTATCTCCGGGGCCTTCATTTTATGGCTACACCTTC.

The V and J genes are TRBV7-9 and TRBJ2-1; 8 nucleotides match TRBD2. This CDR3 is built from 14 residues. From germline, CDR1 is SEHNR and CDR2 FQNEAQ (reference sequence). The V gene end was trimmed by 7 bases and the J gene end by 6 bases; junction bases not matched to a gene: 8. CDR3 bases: TGTGCCAGCACAGGAGCGGGAGTAGTCAATGAGCAGTTCTTC. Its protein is CASTGAGVVNEQFF.

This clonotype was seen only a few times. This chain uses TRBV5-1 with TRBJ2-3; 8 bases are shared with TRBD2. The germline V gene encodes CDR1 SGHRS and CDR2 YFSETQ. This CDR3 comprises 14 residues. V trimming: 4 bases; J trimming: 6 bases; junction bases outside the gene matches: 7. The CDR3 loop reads CASSKSSGLDTQYF. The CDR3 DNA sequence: TGCGCCAGCAGCAAATCTAGCGGGCTGGATACGCAGTATTTT.

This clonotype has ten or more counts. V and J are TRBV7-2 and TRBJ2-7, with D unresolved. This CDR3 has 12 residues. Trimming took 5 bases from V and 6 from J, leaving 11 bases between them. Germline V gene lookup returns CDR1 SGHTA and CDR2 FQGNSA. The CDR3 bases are TGTGCCAGCAGCCGGAAAGAAGGCGAGCAGTACTTC. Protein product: CASSRKEGEQYF.

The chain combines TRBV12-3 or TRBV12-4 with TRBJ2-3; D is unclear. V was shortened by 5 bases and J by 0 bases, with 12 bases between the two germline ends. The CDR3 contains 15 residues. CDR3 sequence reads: CASSLVLGSTDTQYF. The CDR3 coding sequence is TGTGCCAGCAGTCTGGTCCTGGGGAGCACAGATACGCAGTATTTT.